This T cell receptor (beta chain) is drawn from a study of glioma-infiltrating T cells after dendritic cell vaccination. General study results and limits: Longer survival after dendritic cell vaccination followed higher pretreatment TIL content. No direct clonality-survival link was found; a diverse polyclonal response may matter.

Blood PBMC samples: pre-vaccination, two weeks post third vaccination, and at tumor progression. This CDR3 has 14 amino acids. CDR1 is SGHRS, CDR2 YFSETQ, per germline. The primer mix had 60 V beta and 13 J beta primers. This table comes from immunoSEQ multiplex PCR, and its TCRdb copy is limited to in-frame clones, with some not included. Among approximately 36,000 clones listed, 70% to 85% were seen once. Details on this clone: No antigen is known for it.

The sample here was blood, taken before dendritic cell vaccination. The clonotype comes from a human donor with glioblastoma. The V and J genes are TRBV5-1 and TRBJ2-5, with TRBD1 matching 10 bases. The DNA matches TRBJ2-7 better at its end, which makes the J call doubtful. CDR3 sequence reads: CASSLRQGADEQYF. CDR3 coding DNA: TGCGCCAGCAGCTTAAGACAGGGGGCGGACGAGCAGTACTTC.